These 23 T cell receptor beta chains were all obtained from the same sample, sequenced in a study of shared clonotypes between healthy human individuals (TCRdb year 2020). The method was the immunoSEQ multiplex PCR assay. TCRdb stores this immuneACCESS table with in-frame sequences only. Part of the clones is absent; in the studies checked, under half of the shortfall reflects unresolved V genes, and no reason is known for the rest. Within this sample are some 2.4 million clones, with more than 85% of them counted one time only. Jointly, the top ten make up around 0.4% of the sample. Sequenced material: naive CD4+ T cells from PBMCs. Reading the label with the study, this specimen's cell subset or site is: CD45RA+ positively selected. The source of these receptors is a man in his late teens or twenties in good health. Some clones in this sample may be carry-over from other donors' samples.

Note on this clone: Different DNA sequences within this sample yield the same CDR3. J is TRBJ1-1 and V is TRBV6-5; D gene uncertain. The CDR3 runs to 13 residues. Trimming shortened V by 5 bases and J by 1 base, and 8 bases separated the two germline ends. Germline V gene lookup returns CDR1 MNHEY and CDR2 SVGAGI. In DNA form, the CDR3 reads TGTGCCAGCAGTACCGGGAAGAACACTGAAGCTTTCTTT. It specifies CASSTGKNTEAFF.

This sequence joins TRBV27 and TRBJ2-1; TRBD1 agrees at 8 bases. Germline V gives CDR1 MNHEY, CDR2 SMNVEV (reference sequence). J was trimmed by 9 bases and V by 3 bases; bases with no gene match: 10. The CDR3 totals 15 residues. The CDR3 spells CASSLGDRREGEQFF. The CDR3 region has the DNA TGTGCCAGCAGTTTGGGGGACAGGCGGGAAGGTGAGCAGTTCTTC.

Concerning this clone itself: The same CDR3 also results from other DNA sequences found in this sample. V usage is TRBV7-9 and J usage is TRBJ1-1; weak D call: TRBD1 (5 bases). V dropped 5 bases and J dropped 5 bases, with 15 bases sitting between them. There are 14 residues in the CDR3. Germline V gene sequence: CDR1 SEHNR, CDR2 FQNEAQ (reference sequence). In DNA, the CDR3 is TGTGCCAGCAGCGTCGGAGGGGCTGAAACTGAAGCTTTCTTT. This gives the protein CASSVGGAETEAFF.

V usage is TRBV14 and J usage is TRBJ2-7; D might be TRBD1 or TRBD2, each matching 5 bases. The V end lost 6 bases, the J end lost 8 bases, and 17 bases lay between the germline ends. This CDR3 has 13 amino acids. Per the germline V gene, CDR1 is SGHDN and CDR2 is FVKESK. This chain's CDR3 is CASRLSSGLKQYF. The CDR3 DNA reads as TGTGCCAGCAGACTCTCCTCGGGGCTCAAGCAGTACTTC.

The rearrangement links TRBV10-3 to TRBJ2-3; D uncertain. The CDR3 totals 16 residues. The V and J ends lost 2 bases and 4 bases respectively, with 16 bases between them. Germline CDR1 and CDR2: ENHRY and SYGVKD. The CDR3 bases are TGTGCCATCAGTGAGAATCTGGGAAACGCGGCAGATACGCAGTATTTT. Translation: CAISENLGNAADTQYF.

The chain is built from TRBV18 and TRBJ2-7; 7 bases are a match to TRBD2. The ends lost 6 bases at V and 3 bases at J; junction bases unmatched: 8. Germline V gene data show CDR1 as KGHSH and CDR2 as LQKENI. The CDR3 is 14 amino acids. Written as DNA, the CDR3 is TGTGCCAGCTCCGCCCTCTCGGGAGGCTACGAGCAGTACTTC. This encodes CASSALSGGYEQYF.

This clone was seen once. Other DNA variants within this sample encode the same CDR3. The chain carries TRBV20-1 and TRBJ1-4; D unclear. The CDR3 consists of 10 residues. Trimming took off 6 bases at V and 8 bases at J, with 7 bases between the two ends. CDR1 DFQATT and CDR2 SNEGSKA come from the germline V gene (reference sequence). CDR3 sequence reads: CSARTEKLFF. The CDR3 nucleotides read TGCAGTGCCCGGACGGAAAAACTGTTTTTT.

The V call is TRBV2, the J call TRBJ2-5; 12 bases agree with TRBD2. This CDR3 is built from 15 residues. V shed 6 bases and J 2 bases; nucleotides not matched to a gene: 4. The germline V gene encodes CDR1 SNHLY and CDR2 FYNNEI. The CDR3 spells CASRRTSGAQETQYF. DNA for the CDR3: TGTGCCAGCAGACGGACTAGCGGGGCTCAAGAGACCCAGTACTTC.

This clone was picked up one time. CDR3 nucleotides: TGTGCTAGTGGTTTGTTCCTGGGGGGGCTGGAGACCCAGTACTTC. This translates into CASGLFLGGLETQYF. The rearrangement uses TRBV12-5 and TRBJ2-5, with D tentatively TRBD2 (7 bases). The V gene lost 2 bases and the J gene lost 5 bases, with 15 bases spanning the gap. The CDR3 is 15 amino acids. Germline CDR1 LGHNT, CDR2 FRNRAP.

This clone was counted once. Other nucleotide sequences in the sample specify the same CDR3. This chain links TRBV29-1 with TRBJ1-1, with a possible D match to TRBD1 (5 bases). Trimming stripped 4 bases from V and 1 base from J, with 7 bases between. CDR3 size: 12 residues. Germline assignment: CDR1 SQVTM and CDR2 ANQGSEA. DNA for the CDR3: TGCAGCGTTGGGGGCAGGAACACTGAAGCTTTCTTT. As protein: CSVGGRNTEAFF.

The J gene is TRBJ1-6, the V gene TRBV7-8; 12 nucleotides align to TRBD1. This CDR3 region has 13 residues. V was pared by 5 bases and J by 16 bases, with 6 bases of the junction left unmatched. Germline lookup yields CDR1 SGHVS and CDR2 FQNEAQ. CDR3 coding DNA: TGTGCCAGCAGCCAGGGACAGGGGGCATCACTCCACTTT. It specifies CASSQGQGASLHF.

The CDR3 region is CASSLSPGSNTGELFF. CDR3 bases: TGTGCCAGCAGTCTTTCGCCAGGAAGTAACACCGGGGAGCTGTTTTTT. The rearrangement joins TRBV28 to TRBJ2-2; D gene uncertain. This CDR3 is built from 16 residues. Trimming cost V 5 bases and J 2 bases, with 15 bases left between them. From germline, CDR1 is MDHEN and CDR2 SYDVKM.

The CDR3 loop is CASSLGPGREQYF. The CDR3 region has the DNA TGTGCCAGCAGTTTAGGTCCAGGGCGCGAGCAGTACTTC. The V call is TRBV28, the J call TRBJ2-7; TRBD1 is a possible D gene (5 bases). This CDR3 spans 13 amino acids. Per the germline V gene, CDR1 is MDHEN and CDR2 is SYDVKM. Trimming shortened V by 2 bases and J by 6 bases, and 11 bases separated the two germline ends. Together with reference TRBV28 and TRBJ2-7, the CDR3 gives the full variable domain: DVKVTQSSRYLVKRTGEKVFLECVQDMDHENMFWYRQDPGLGLRLIYFSYDVKMKEKGDIPEGYSVSREKKERFSLILESASTNQTSMYLCASSLGPGREQYFGPGTRLTVT.

The chain couples TRBV30 to TRBJ1-1; D is ambiguous. Per the germline V gene, CDR1 is GTSNPN and CDR2 is SVGIG (reference sequence). V lost 0 bases to trimming and J lost 1 base, with 15 bases between them. The CDR3 is 16 residues long. The CDR3 is CAWSVHEWQSNTEAFF. In nucleotides, the CDR3 is TGTGCCTGGAGTGTACACGAGTGGCAATCGAACACTGAAGCTTTCTTT.

This clone has only one observation. The genes are TRBV28 and TRBJ2-6; weak D call: TRBD1 (6 bases). The V end was cut by 5 bases, the J end by 0 bases, with 8 bases between. This CDR3 has 15 amino acids. The germline CDR1 and CDR2 sequences are MDHEN and SYDVKM. Here the CDR3 DNA reads TGTGCCAGCAGTACAGGGTCCTCTGGGGCCAACGTCCTGACTTTC. Its translation is CASSTGSSGANVLTF. The full variable domain, with the rest looked up from reference TRBV28 and TRBJ2-6, is DVKVTQSSRYLVKRTGEKVFLECVQDMDHENMFWYRQDPGLGLRLIYFSYDVKMKEKGDIPEGYSVSREKKERFSLILESASTNQTSMYLCASSTGSSGANVLTFGAGSRLTVL.

This chain joins TRBV7-8 and TRBJ2-1, with a tentative D call TRBD1 (6 bases). The CDR3 runs to 16 residues. CDR1 SGHVS and CDR2 FQNEAQ come from the germline V gene. V lost 5 bases and J lost 3, with 17 bases in between. This CDR3 is CASSLDRDIVYNEQFF. CDR3 DNA sequence: TGTGCCAGCAGCCTCGACCGGGACATAGTCTACAATGAGCAGTTCTTC.

In its sample, this clone was seen once. V and J are TRBV25-1 and TRBJ2-7, with 8 positions matching TRBD1. Germline V gene sequence: CDR1 MGHDK, CDR2 SYGVNS. The J segment lost 7 bases and the V segment lost 6 bases, leaving 17 bases of the junction unmatched. CDR3 length: 16 amino acids. The CDR3 coding sequence is TGTGCCAGCAGACCATCCTTCGGCAGGGGGCGGGTTGAGCAGTACTTC. Its translation: CASRPSFGRGRVEQYF.

CDR3 sequence: CASSLLSRGSQETQYF. In DNA, the CDR3 is TGTGCCAGCAGTTTACTAAGCAGGGGAAGCCAAGAGACCCAGTACTTC. The rearrangement uses TRBV28 and TRBJ2-5, with D possibly matching TRBD1 (6 bases). The CDR3 covers 16 residues. V dropped 2 bases and J dropped 1 base, with 14 bases sitting between them. Germline values: CDR1 MDHEN, CDR2 SYDVKM.

The chain couples TRBV18 to TRBJ1-5; D is unclear. The V and J ends lost 5 bases and 5 bases respectively, with 10 bases between them. The CDR3 covers 13 residues. Germline lookup yields CDR1 KGHSH and CDR2 LQKENI. The CDR3 protein is CASSSRMDQPQHF. The CDR3 nucleotides are TGTGCCAGCTCATCCCGGATGGATCAGCCCCAGCATTTT.

As regards this clone: Other DNA sequences within the sample encode an identical CDR3. The rearrangement uses TRBV20-1 and TRBJ2-3; D gene ambiguous. The V and J ends lost 4 bases and 3 bases respectively, with 2 bases between them. Germline V CDR1 and CDR2: DFQATT, SNEGSKA (reference sequence). The CDR3 covers 10 residues. The CDR3 DNA follows: TGCAGTGCTAAGACAGATACGCAGTATTTT. This encodes CSAKTDTQYF.

The J gene is TRBJ2-3, the V gene TRBV9; no clear D. CDR1 is SGDLS and CDR2 is YYNGEE in the germline V gene. Between the trimmed V and J ends, which lost 1 base and 1 base, there was a span of 7 bases. CDR3 length: 14 residues. The CDR3 nucleotides read TGTGCCAGCAGCGTATCGGCCGGCACAGATACGCAGTATTTT. Translating gives CASSVSAGTDTQYF.

The rearrangement joins TRBV15 to TRBJ2-1, with D possibly TRBD1 on 6 matching bases. Germline V gene sequence: CDR1 LNHNV, CDR2 YYDKDF (reference sequence). The V gene lost 5 bases and the J gene lost 7 bases, with 15 bases spanning the gap. The CDR3 has 14 amino acids. DNA for the CDR3: TGTGCCACCAGCTTTGGACAGATGCCGAATGAGCAGTTCTTC. It yields the protein CATSFGQMPNEQFF.

The chain couples TRBV5-1 to TRBJ2-1, with D tentatively TRBD2 (6 bases). The germline V gene has CDR1 SGHRS and CDR2 YFSETQ. The CDR3 is 14 residues long. The V gene lost 5 bases and the J gene lost 5 bases, with 14 bases spanning the gap. The CDR3 nucleotides read TGCGCCAGCAGACCCGGGACTTGGCACAATGAGCAGTTCTTC. Translating gives CASRPGTWHNEQFF.